This record looks at one T cell receptor beta chain sequence and its context. What antigen it recognizes has not been identified. Base qualities were left out, and no much larger clone turns up one base away. These data belong to a study of blood T cells in healthy people across ages (dated by TCRdb to about 2015). General notes on the study: In model experiments, template switching captured about one uniquely barcoded TCR beta cDNA molecule for every two T cells. To track age-related changes in TCR beta repertoire diversity, the study relied on deep sequencing normalized with unique cDNA molecular identifiers. Donors were grouped into four age groups: young (average 16 years), middle-aged (under 40), aged (roughly 67) and long-lived (roughly 80). The study analyzed two additional independent replicas of 1 million unique cDNA reads from the same blood draw for two donors, one aged 18 to 29 and one aged 80 or older.

The donors were 40 or so Caucasian individuals from Russia, aged 6 to 90 years, who were systemically healthy. Each donor gave 8 to 10 milliliters of peripheral blood, drawn into EDTA-treated Vacutainer tubes. Ficoll-Paque density-gradient centrifugation was used to isolate PBMCs, with at least 6.5 million obtained per sample. Total RNA was extracted from PBMCs with Trizol reagent, with at least 6 micrograms obtained per sample. The percentages of naive CD45RAhigh/CD27high T cells were determined by flow cytometry on a PBMC aliquot from every donor. Receptors were amplified or captured by 5' RACE. This sample was sequenced with an Illumina HiSeq 2500. A second PCR of about 7 to 12 cycles was run with a J-beta primer mix and a sample-barcoded 5' primer. A template-switch 5' adaptor carrying 12 random nucleotides introduced a unique molecular identifier onto each TCR beta cDNA molecule. At least 2.5 million CDR3-containing paired-end reads were obtained from each sample. First-strand cDNA synthesis was performed from all RNA using the Mint cDNA synthesis kit, with priming by a TRBC-specific oligonucleotide. Following uracil-DNA glycosylase treatment, all cDNA underwent a first 18-cycle PCR with the universal primers M1SS and BC2_uni_R. The paper's processing steps were these. Each sample was normalized by randomly selecting 1 million high-quality reads, each carrying a distinct molecular identifier. Instead of being binned into consensus sequences, reads that shared molecular identifiers were thrown out. MiTCR, run with a Q25 quality threshold and the strictest error-elimination algorithm, handled CDR3 identification, clonotype clustering and error correction. A nonparametric unseen species model with Euler transformation was used to estimate a lower bound on total TCR beta diversity. Using fastp at Q25 and MiXCR, TCRdb reprocessed the public reads and kept productive beta chains. Entries are consolidated by CDR3 protein sequence, retaining the most common genes and DNA. The V and J calls here are based on TCRdb, not the publication. Across this sample there are hundreds of thousands of distinct CDR3 sequences, with just under 25% seen only once. The ten largest clonotypes hold 9.4% of the sample.

The germline V gene (reference sequence) yields DFQATT for CDR1 and SNEGSKA for CDR2. Reading from cysteine to phenylalanine, the CDR3 counts 13 amino acids. Left in the record is the CDR3 DNA by itself, 39 bases read in frame from the first base. V loses 4 bases of germline sequence and J loses 2 bases, and the interval between the two ends is 8 bases. Paper-wide results and their limitations: Because donor CMV infection status was unknown, age-related changes in expanded clonotypes were potentially confounded. There was a strong correlation between observed TCR beta diversity and the percentage of naive T cells measured by flow cytometry. Observed TCR beta diversity per million T cells fell roughly linearly with age, and a significant reduction was already apparent by age about 43. Compared with the aged group, the long-lived group had more naive CD4+ T cells, fewer expanded clones and increased TCR diversity, suggesting age selection. Estimates of total diversity from one million sequenced T cells were regarded as lower bounds and underestimates. Bulk unsorted PBMC profiling prevented conclusive comparison of naive and antigen-experienced compartments.

The same sample was also used in a study of T cells of mothers and their children. Reported in the second study: The donors were nine systemically healthy Caucasian individuals, made up of three mothers and their six children. cDNA synthesis used all of the extracted RNA, with approximately 1.4 ug of RNA in each 15 ul reaction. In the second PCR, the M1S primer introduced both the sample barcodes and 2-4 random nucleotides. Over 8.5 million TCR beta CDR3 reads came from each mother, compared with approximately 3 million reads from each child. Thymic selection similarly shapes TCR recombination output in related and unrelated pairs, with minor effect from inherited differences. Related mother-child pairs always showed normalized repertoire overlap that was slightly higher than in unrelated mother-child pairs, though the difference was never significant. Persistent microchimeric T cell clones were not detected, at a sensitivity of around 100 clones per million clonotypes. Deep NGS was used in the study to compare the TCR beta repertoires of mothers and children and to look for features that separate related mother-child pairs from unrelated individuals. Mothers averaged roughly 36 +/- 4 years of age and children averaged around 10 +/- 4 years. After adapter ligation with NEBNext reagents, the libraries were sequenced on Illumina HiSeq 2000 with 100+100 nt paired-end reads. To prevent cross-contamination, the mother and child libraries were prepared a month apart and were sequenced in separate runs. Between 500,000 and 2,000,000 distinct TCR beta clonotypes were identified per donor. Naive TCR beta clonotypes were estimated from low-frequency clonotypes matched to each donor's FACS-determined naive share, without sorting.

The sequencing input was blood. The origin of this receptor is a boy younger than 18 in good health. The rearranged chain carries TRBV20-1 and TRBJ2-2; tentative D gene TRBD1, with 5 bases matching. CDR3 reads: CSATRVNTGELFF. The nucleotide sequence reads TGCAGTGCTACCAGGGTTAACACCGGGGAGCTGTTTTTT.